The sequence of this T cell receptor (beta chain) was determined in a study of response to subunit inactivated influenza vaccine. The V gene lost 4 bases and the J gene lost 1 base, with 11 bases spanning the gap. CDR1 is SGHDT and CDR2 is YYEEEE in the germline V gene. The length of the CDR3 is 14 residues. Each CDR3 protein gets one entry after TCRdb re-called the RT-PCR reads with MiXCR. The sample holds about 160,000 distinct CDR3 sequences, under 13% seen once. Sequencing was performed on non-naive T cells sorted from PBMCs, taken 45 days after vaccination. The chain is built from TRBV5-6 and TRBJ2-5, with D possibly TRBD1 on 6 matching bases. The TCR sequence derives from a man aged 45 to 65 who received an inactivated influenza vaccine. CDR3 in amino acids: CASSTSGVQETQYF. DNA for the CDR3: TGTGCCAGCAGCACGTCAGGGGTCCAAGAGACCCAGTACTTC.